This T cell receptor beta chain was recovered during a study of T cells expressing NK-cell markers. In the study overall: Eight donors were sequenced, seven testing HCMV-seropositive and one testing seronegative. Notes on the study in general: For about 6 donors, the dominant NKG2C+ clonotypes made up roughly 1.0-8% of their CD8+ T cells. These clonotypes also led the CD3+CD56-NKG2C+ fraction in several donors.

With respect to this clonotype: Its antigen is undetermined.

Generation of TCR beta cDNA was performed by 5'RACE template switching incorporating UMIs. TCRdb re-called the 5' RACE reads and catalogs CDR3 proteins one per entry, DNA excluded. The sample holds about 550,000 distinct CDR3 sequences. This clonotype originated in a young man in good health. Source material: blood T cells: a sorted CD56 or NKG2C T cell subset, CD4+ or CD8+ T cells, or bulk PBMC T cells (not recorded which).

The CDR3 is CASSQGRGGPDTQYF. This chain joins TRBV4-3 and TRBJ2-3; TCRdb indicates TRBD2, and absent DNA this call remains unverified. This CDR3 has 15 residues. The germline CDR1 and CDR2 sequences are LGHNA and YSLEER.